Listed here is a single T cell receptor (beta chain). The CDR3 has 14 amino acids. V was clipped by 5 bases and J by 8 bases, with 17 bases between them. CDR1 and CDR2 from the germline V gene are KGHSY and FQNENV. The data were produced by immunoSEQ multiplex PCR, yet TCRdb's version contains in-frame clones alone and is incomplete. The sample carries fewer than 250,000 clones, around 83% recorded once. The entry originates in a study of blood T cell repertoires in COVID-19. Study at large: T cells, B-cell-depleted T cells, or PBMCs supplied cDNA or gDNA.

The age range of participants was about 18 to 100 years, with residence in about 25 US areas. Allocation to cohorts depended on clinical history reported by the participants. Cohort 3 recovered donors had two negative PCRs, clearance, or symptom resolution. Sequencing was performed on PBMCs or T cells enriched from blood (not recorded which). The chain couples TRBV16 to TRBJ2-3; D unclear. The receptor was derived from a woman in her thirties or forties who had recovered from COVID-19. CDR3 amino acids: CASSSHILPVTQYF. CDR3 in DNA: TGTGCCAGCAGCTCTCACATATTACCCGTTACGCAGTATTTT.